This T cell receptor beta chain was profiled in a study of T cells expressing NK-cell markers. Following a re-call of the 5' RACE reads, TCRdb has one entry per CDR3 protein and lacks DNA. Recorded for this sample: about half a million distinct CDR3 sequences. The sample comprised blood T cells: a sorted CD56 or NKG2C T cell subset, CD4+ or CD8+ T cells, or bulk PBMC T cells (not recorded which). This TCR was sampled from a woman aged 50 to 60 in good health.

The CDR3 spells CASRMTRHTINRRDNEQFF. This chain uses TRBV5-1 with TRBJ2-1. The CDR3 is made up of 19 amino acids. Per the germline V gene, CDR1 is SGHRS and CDR2 is YFSETQ. The full variable domain, completed using reference TRBV5-1 and TRBJ2-1, is KAGVTQTPRYLIKTRGQQVTLSCSPISGHRSVSWYQQTPGQGLQFLFEYFSETQRNKGNFPGRFSGRQFSNSRSEMNVSTLELGDSALYLCASRMTRHTINRRDNEQFFGPGTRLTVL.